The clone carrying this T cell receptor (beta chain) has a count of ten or more. These data are taken from a study of T cells in Graves' hyperthyroidism and ophthalmopathy. Graves' hyperthyroidism is called stable when ophthalmopathy does not progress within 18 months. Patients aged 18 to 65 had newly diagnosed hyperthyroidism that had lasted under 2 months. The authors took PBMCs from 8.5 to 10 ml fresh peripheral blood. RNA transcripts gave rise to amplified TCR beta CDR3 regions. The HTBI set primed first-round TCR CDR3 RT-PCR. TCRdb reprocessed the multiplex PCR reads with MiXCR, giving one entry per CDR3 protein. Of approximately 400,000 distinct CDR3 sequences listed, more than 11% are singletons. The germline V gene encodes CDR1 SGHAT and CDR2 FQDESV (reference sequence). V lost 6 bases, J lost 5 bases, and 9 bases lay in between. The CDR3 has 12 amino acids.

Sequencing was carried out using blood. The clonotype comes from a woman aged 55 to 70 with Graves' hyperthyroidism. The rearrangement links TRBV11-1 to TRBJ2-3, with D uncertain. CDR3 region: CASSRNRDTQYF. CDR3 DNA: TGTGCCAGCAGTCGCAATCGAGATACGCAGTATTTT. Full variable domain (outside the CDR3, taken from reference TRBV11-1 and TRBJ2-3): EAEVAQSPRYKITEKSQAVAFWCDPISGHATLYWYRQILGQGPELLVQFQDESVVDDSQLPKDRFSAERLKGVDSTLKIQPAELGDSAMYLCASSRNRDTQYFGPGTRLTVL.